Listed below are T cell receptor beta chains from one sample, sequenced in a study of Tregs in tolerant kidney transplant recipients. Generated by immunoSEQ multiplex PCR, the TCRdb table keeps only in-frame clones and is missing some. The data contain about 20,000 clones, around three fifths of them seen just once; the ten biggest clones take up approximately 3.7%. Antigens for these TCRs are unknown. The sequencing sample was made of Tregs from blood cultured with allogeneic cells. These receptors originate from a human donor in good health. Both conserved end residues are part of each CDR3. D genes are given only for firm matches. Clone size is not always given. Where it is, it says once, few, many or a class for expanded clones.

d_gene | len | j_gene | v_gene | abundance | CDR3nt | CDR3aa
. | 12 | TRBJ2-7 | TRBV6-5 | few | TGTGCCAGCAGCCGGGGCCCCTACGAGCAGTACTTC | CASSRGPYEQYF
TRBD1 | 14 | TRBJ1-4 | TRBV29-1 | few | TGCAGCGCCCTCCGGGACAGGGGGCTCGAAAAACTGTTTTTT | CSALRDRGLEKLFF
. | 13 | TRBJ2-1 | TRBV7-6 | . | TGTGCCAGCAGTCCGTCCCCGTTGGATGAGCAGTTCTTC | CASSPSPLDEQFF
. | 14 | TRBJ1-2 | TRBV19 | . | TGTGCCAGTAGCAGGAAATCAAAAAACTATGGCTACACCTTC | CASSRKSKNYGYTF
. | 14 | TRBJ2-5 | TRBV2 | . | TGTGCCAGCAGACCCGGGACAACCCAAGAGACCCAGTACTTC | CASRPGTTQETQYF
. | 14 | TRBJ1-3 | TRBV6-5 | few | TGTGCCAGCAGTTACTCCGGGGCTGGAAACACCATATATTTT | CASSYSGAGNTIYF
TRBD1 | 17 | TRBJ1-5 | TRBV7-8 | few | TGTGCCAGCAGCTGGGACAGGGTGATTCTTGGCAATCAGCCCCAGCATTTT | CASSWDRVILGNQPQHF
TRBD1 | 13 | TRBJ2-7 | TRBV2 | once | TGTGCCAGCAGTAGGGACAGGGACTACGAGCAGTACTTC | CASSRDRDYEQYF
. | 12 | TRBJ2-5 | TRBV29-1 | . | TGCAGCCTGAGGCAGGGTTCAGAGACCCAGTACTTC | CSLRQGSETQYF
. | 12 | TRBJ2-5 | TRBV11-3 | . | TGTGCCAGCAGCCCGGGCCGAGGGGTCCAGTACTTC | CASSPGRGVQYF
TRBD2 | 16 | TRBJ2-1 | TRBV18 | . | TGTGCCAGCTCACCCTCCATTGCGGGAGGGGACAATGAGCAGTTCTTC | CASSPSIAGGDNEQFF
. | 15 | TRBJ2-5 | TRBV27 | few | TGTGCCAGCAGTTTTCGCAGGGGAAACATAGAGACCCAGTACTTC | CASSFRRGNIETQYF
TRBD1 | 14 | TRBJ2-7 | TRBV6-5 | . | TGTGCCAGCAGTTACCGGGACAGGGACTACGAGCAGTACTTC | CASSYRDRDYEQYF
. | 15 | TRBJ2-7 | TRBV10-1 | . | TGCGCCAGCAGTGAGTCCCTCTCGCCCGCCTACGAGCAGTACTTC | CASSESLSPAYEQYF
. | 15 | TRBJ2-7 | TRBV5-1 | . | TGCGCCAGCAGCTTGGCCTCCGGATCCTACTACGAGCAGTACTTC | CASSLASGSYYEQYF
TRBD1 | 15 | TRBJ1-6 | TRBV9 | . | TGTGCCAGCAGTCGTCAGGGGGCCCAGAATTCACCCCTCCACTTT | CASSRQGAQNSPLHF
. | 12 | TRBJ2-7 | TRBV7-9 | . | TGTGCCAGCAGCTTAGTTTGGCACGAGCAGTACTTC | CASSLVWHEQYF
. | 16 | TRBJ1-3 | TRBV5-4 | few | TGTGCCAGCAGCTTGAGGCAATCGATCAGTGGAAACACCATATATTTT | CASSLRQSISGNTIYF
. | 10 | TRBJ2-3 | TRBV4-2 | few | TGTGCCAGCAGCTTAGATACGCAGTATTTT | CASSLDTQYF
TRBD1 | 16 | TRBJ1-1 | TRBV5-1 | . | TGCGCCAGCAGCCCCGGGACAGGGGTAATGAACACTGAAGCTTTCTTT | CASSPGTGVMNTEAFF
. | 13 | TRBJ1-6 | TRBV7-9 | . | TGTGCCAGCAGCTTAGAGTCGAATTCACCCCTCCACTTT | CASSLESNSPLHF
. | 14 | TRBJ2-5 | TRBV5-1 | . | TGCGCCAGCAGCTTGGGGGCGGGACAAGAGACCCAGTACTTC | CASSLGAGQETQYF
TRBD2 | 15 | TRBJ2-2 | TRBV7-8 | few | TGTGCCAGCCCAGGGGACGGGAGGGCCACCGGGGAGCTGTTTTTT | CASPGDGRATGELFF
. | 14 | TRBJ2-2 | TRBV6-1 | few | TGTGCCAGCAGTGGTGGCGGGGTCATCGGGGAGCTGTTTTTT | CASSGGGVIGELFF
TRBD1 | 17 | TRBJ2-3 | TRBV15 | . | TGTGCCACCAGCAGAGTAGGATGGGACAGGGACACAGATACGCAGTATTTT | CATSRVGWDRDTDTQYF
. | 17 | TRBJ2-3 | TRBV9 | . | TGTGCCAGCAGCATCAACAGCGGACCCTCTAGCACAGATACGCAGTATTTT | CASSINSGPSSTDTQYF
. | 17 | TRBJ2-1 | TRBV5-1 | . | TGCGCCAGCAGCTTGGGAAATCCAGGGTTCTCCTACAATGAGCAGTTCTTC | CASSLGNPGFSYNEQFF
. | 12 | TRBJ2-3 | TRBV5-1 | few | TGCGCCAGCAGCTTGGCTCGAGATACGCAGTATTTT | CASSLARDTQYF
. | 12 | TRBJ1-1 | TRBV10-2 | . | TGCGCCAGCAGTATCGTTAACACTGAAGCTTTCTTT | CASSIVNTEAFF
. | 16 | TRBJ2-1 | TRBV18 | . | TGTGCCAGCTCACAGCTCGGCAGGGGCCTTTACAATGAGCAGTTCTTC | CASSQLGRGLYNEQFF
. | 15 | TRBJ2-5 | TRBV2 | once | TGTGCCAGCAGTGCCCCCCCTAGGGGAGGTGAGACCCAGTACTTC | CASSAPPRGGETQYF
TRBD1 | 12 | TRBJ2-7 | TRBV10-1 | few | TGCGCCAGCAGCCCGACAGGGCGCGAGCAGTACTTC | CASSPTGREQYF
TRBD1 | 16 | TRBJ2-1 | TRBV19 | . | TGTGCCAGTAGTAACCCGGGGGACAGGGGATACAATGAGCAGTTCTTC | CASSNPGDRGYNEQFF
. | 14 | TRBJ2-2 | TRBV5-1 | once | TGCGCCAGCAGTCGGGACGGGCCTTTCGGGGAGCTGTTTTTT | CASSRDGPFGELFF
. | 14 | TRBJ2-4 | TRBV19 | . | TGTGCCAGTAGTGGGCCCTGGACCAAAAACATTCAGTACTTC | CASSGPWTKNIQYF
. | 18 | TRBJ2-7 | TRBV4-1 | . | TGCGCCAGCAGCCAAGTGGGACAAACAGGTCTAAAGAGGATCGAGCAGTACTTC | CASSQVGQTGLKRIEQYF
TRBD2 | 15 | TRBJ2-4 | TRBV6-5 | . | TGTGCCAGCAGTGGACTAGCGAGAATAAAAAACATTCAGTACTTC | CASSGLARIKNIQYF
TRBD1 | 15 | TRBJ2-2 | TRBV18 | . | TGTGCCGGCTCATCACGGACAGGGGTAACCGGGGAGCTGTTTTTT | CAGSSRTGVTGELFF
. | 15 | TRBJ1-5 | TRBV4-1 | once | TGCGCCAGCAGCGTATCCCTGAATAGCAATCAGCCCCAGCATTTT | CASSVSLNSNQPQHF
. | 15 | TRBJ1-5 | TRBV30 | . | TGTGCCTGGAGCAATCCTTGGGGTCACAATCAGCCCCAGCATTTT | CAWSNPWGHNQPQHF
. | 15 | TRBJ2-1 | TRBV27 | . | TGTGCCAGCAGATCGGATCTTGGCCTCTACAATGAGCAGTTCTTC | CASRSDLGLYNEQFF
. | 16 | TRBJ2-6 | TRBV7-3 | . | TGTGCCAGCAGCTCCCGGCGGCGGGTGGGAAAAAACGTCCTGACTTTC | CASSSRRRVGKNVLTF
. | 11 | TRBJ1-1 | TRBV7-2 | . | TGTGCCAGCAGCTTCCGGTGGGTAGCTTTCTTT | CASSFRWVAFF
. | 14 | TRBJ2-5 | TRBV5-6 | . | TGTGCCAGCTGGTCCATGGGGGGGCGACAGACCCAGTACTTC | CASWSMGGRQTQYF
. | 15 | TRBJ2-1 | TRBV5-4 | . | TGTGCCAGCAGCCAAGATTGGGGACGGTACAATGAGCAGTTCTTC | CASSQDWGRYNEQFF
TRBD1 | 17 | TRBJ1-4 | TRBV18 | few | TGTGCCAGCTCACGGGTCGGACAGGGGGCGCCCGGGGAAAAACTGTTTTTT | CASSRVGQGAPGEKLFF
TRBD1 | 15 | TRBJ1-2 | TRBV6-1 | . | TGTGCCAGCAGCCTTACTCGGCAGGGGGCACCCGGCTACACCTTC | CASSLTRQGAPGYTF
TRBD1 | 15 | TRBJ2-3 | TRBV14 | . | TGTGCCAGCAGCCTCCGGGACAGCAACACAGATACGCAGTATTTT | CASSLRDSNTDTQYF
. | 13 | TRBJ1-1 | TRBV7-2 | few | TGTGCCAGCAGCTTAGTAGCGGGGGCGGGAGCTTTCTTT | CASSLVAGAGAFF
. | 16 | TRBJ2-1 | TRBV5-5 | . | TGTGCCAGCAGCCCACGGGGGCAGGCTACGGGGAATGAGCAGTTCTTC | CASSPRGQATGNEQFF
. | 15 | TRBJ1-5 | TRBV6-5 | . | TGTGCCAGCAGCCGAGGGGTGCAAAGCAATCAGCCCCAGCATTTT | CASSRGVQSNQPQHF
TRBD2 | 16 | TRBJ2-7 | TRBV11-2 | . | TGTGCCAGCAGCTTCTTTCCGGGACTAGCTTTGGACGAGCAGTACTTC | CASSFFPGLALDEQYF
. | 11 | TRBJ1-2 | TRBV20-1 | . | TGCACAGGGTTAGGGAACTATGGCTACACCTTC | CTGLGNYGYTF
TRBD2 | 18 | TRBJ2-2 | TRBV11-1 | few | TGTGCCAGCAGCCCCTGGGTCGGGACTAGCGGGGGACCCGGGGAGCTGTTTTTT | CASSPWVGTSGGPGELFF
. | 14 | TRBJ2-3 | TRBV6-5 | . | TGTGCCAGCAGTTACTCCTGGGGGCGAAATACGCAGTATTTT | CASSYSWGRNTQYF